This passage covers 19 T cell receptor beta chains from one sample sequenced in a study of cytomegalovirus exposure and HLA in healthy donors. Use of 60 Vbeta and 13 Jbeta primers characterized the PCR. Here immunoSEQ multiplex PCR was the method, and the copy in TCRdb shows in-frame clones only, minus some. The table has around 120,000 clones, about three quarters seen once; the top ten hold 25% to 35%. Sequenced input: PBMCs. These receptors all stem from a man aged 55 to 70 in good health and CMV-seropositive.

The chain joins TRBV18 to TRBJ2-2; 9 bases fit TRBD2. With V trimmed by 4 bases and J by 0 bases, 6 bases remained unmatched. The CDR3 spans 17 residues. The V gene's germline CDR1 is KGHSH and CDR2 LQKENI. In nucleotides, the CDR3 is TGTGCCAGCTCACGGACTAGCGCGACAACGAACACCGGGGAGCTGTTTTTT. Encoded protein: CASSRTSATTNTGELFF. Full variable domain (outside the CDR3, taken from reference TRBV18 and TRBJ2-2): NAGVMQNPRHLVRRRGQEARLRCSPMKGHSHVYWYRQLPEEGLKFMVYLQKENIIDESGMPKERFSAEFPKEGPSILRIQQVVRGDSAAYFCASSRTSATTNTGELFFGEGSRLTVL.

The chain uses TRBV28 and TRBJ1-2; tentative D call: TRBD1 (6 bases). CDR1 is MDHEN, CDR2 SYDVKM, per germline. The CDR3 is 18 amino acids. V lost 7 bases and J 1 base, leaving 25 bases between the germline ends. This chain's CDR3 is CASKGGGRWVSSNYGYTF. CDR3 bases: TGTGCCAGCAAGGGAGGGGGGCGCTGGGTTAGTAGTAACTATGGCTACACCTTC.

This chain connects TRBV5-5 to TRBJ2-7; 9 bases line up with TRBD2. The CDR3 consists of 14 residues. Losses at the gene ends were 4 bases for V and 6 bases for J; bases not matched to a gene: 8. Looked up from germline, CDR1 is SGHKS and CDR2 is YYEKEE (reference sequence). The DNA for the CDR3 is TGTGCCAGCAGCCCTAGCGGGGTGTCAGGCGAGCAGTACTTC. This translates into CASSPSGVSGEQYF.

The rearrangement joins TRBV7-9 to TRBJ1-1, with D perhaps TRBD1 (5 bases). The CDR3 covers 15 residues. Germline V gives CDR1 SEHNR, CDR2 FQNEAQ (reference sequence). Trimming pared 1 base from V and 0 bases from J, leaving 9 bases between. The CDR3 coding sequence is TGTGCCAGCAGCTTAGAGGTAGGGGTGAACACTGAAGCTTTCTTT. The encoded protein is CASSLEVGVNTEAFF. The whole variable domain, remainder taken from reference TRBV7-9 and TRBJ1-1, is DTGVSQNPRHKITKRGQNVTFRCDPISEHNRLYWYRQTLGQGPEFLTYFQNEAQLEKSRLLSDRFSAERPKGSFSTLEIQRTEQGDSAMYLCASSLEVGVNTEAFFGQGTRLTVV.

CDR3 coding DNA: TGTGCCAGCAGCCTGACAGGCGGCAATCAGCCCCAGCATTTT. Protein sequence: CASSLTGGNQPQHF. V is TRBV7-2 and J is TRBJ1-5, with D perhaps TRBD1 (6 bases). The CDR3 is 14 residues long. Germline CDR1 SGHTA, CDR2 FQGNSA. V lost 5 bases to trimming and J lost 2 bases, with 10 bases between them.

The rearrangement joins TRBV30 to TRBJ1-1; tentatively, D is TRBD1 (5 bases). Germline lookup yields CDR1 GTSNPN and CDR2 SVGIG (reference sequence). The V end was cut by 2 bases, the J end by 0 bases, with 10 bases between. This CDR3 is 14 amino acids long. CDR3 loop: CAWSFGGLNTEAFF. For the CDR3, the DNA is TGTGCCTGGAGTTTCGGGGGTTTGAACACTGAAGCTTTCTTT.

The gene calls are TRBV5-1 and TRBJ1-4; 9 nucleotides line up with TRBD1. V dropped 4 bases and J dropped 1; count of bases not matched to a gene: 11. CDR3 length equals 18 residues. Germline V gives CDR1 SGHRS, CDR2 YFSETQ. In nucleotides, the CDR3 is TGCGCCAGCAGCCTTCCCCGGGACAGGGATGGAACTAATGAAAAACTGTTTTTT. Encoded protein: CASSLPRDRDGTNEKLFF.

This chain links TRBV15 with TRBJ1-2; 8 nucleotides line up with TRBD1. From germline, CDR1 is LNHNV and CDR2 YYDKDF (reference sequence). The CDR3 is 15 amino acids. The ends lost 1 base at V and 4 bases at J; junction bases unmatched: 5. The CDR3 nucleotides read TGTGCCACCAGCAGAGTCCTGACAGGGGCCTATGGCTACACCTTC. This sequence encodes CATSRVLTGAYGYTF.

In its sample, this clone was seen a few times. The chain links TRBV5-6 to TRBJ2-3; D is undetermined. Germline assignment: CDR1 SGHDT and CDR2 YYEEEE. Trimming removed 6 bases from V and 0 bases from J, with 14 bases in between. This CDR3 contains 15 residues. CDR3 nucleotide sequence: TGTGCCAGCACCTGGGTCCAGACTAGCACAGATACGCAGTATTTT. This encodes CASTWVQTSTDTQYF.

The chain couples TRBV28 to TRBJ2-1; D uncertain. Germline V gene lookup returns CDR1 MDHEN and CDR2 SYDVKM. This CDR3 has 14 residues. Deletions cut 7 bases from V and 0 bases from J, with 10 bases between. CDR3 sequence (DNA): TGTGCCAGCAAGTCTAGTGTCTCCTACAATGAGCAGTTCTTC. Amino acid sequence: CASKSSVSYNEQFF.

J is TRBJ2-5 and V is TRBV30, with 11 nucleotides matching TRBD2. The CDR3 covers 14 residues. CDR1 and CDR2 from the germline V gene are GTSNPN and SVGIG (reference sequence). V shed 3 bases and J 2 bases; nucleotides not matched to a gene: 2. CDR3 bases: TGTGCCTGGAGGGTAGCGGGGGGGCAAGAGACCCAGTACTTC. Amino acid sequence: CAWRVAGGQETQYF.

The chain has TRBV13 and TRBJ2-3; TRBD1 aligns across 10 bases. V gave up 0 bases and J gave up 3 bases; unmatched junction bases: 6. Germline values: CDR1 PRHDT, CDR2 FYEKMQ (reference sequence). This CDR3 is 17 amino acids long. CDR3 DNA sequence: TGTGCCAGCAGCTTAGGCCGTCGGACAGGGGGGACAGATACGCAGTATTTT. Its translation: CASSLGRRTGGTDTQYF.

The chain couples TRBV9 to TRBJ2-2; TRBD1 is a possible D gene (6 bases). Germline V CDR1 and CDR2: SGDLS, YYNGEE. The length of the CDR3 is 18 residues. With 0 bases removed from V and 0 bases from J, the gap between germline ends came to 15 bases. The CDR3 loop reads CASSVGGPGTSNTGELFF. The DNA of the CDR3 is TGTGCCAGCAGCGTAGGAGGCCCCGGGACATCGAACACCGGGGAGCTGTTTTTT. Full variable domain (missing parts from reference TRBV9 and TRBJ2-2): DSGVTQTPKHLITATGQRVTLRCSPRSGDLSVYWYQQSLDQGLQFLIQYYNGEERAKGNILERFSAQQFPDLHSELNLSSLELGDSALYFCASSVGGPGTSNTGELFFGEGSRLTVL.

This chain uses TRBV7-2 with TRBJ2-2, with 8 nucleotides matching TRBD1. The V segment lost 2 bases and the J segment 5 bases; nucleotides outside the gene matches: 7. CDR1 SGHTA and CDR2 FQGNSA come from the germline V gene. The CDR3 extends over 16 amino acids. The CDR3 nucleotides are TGTGCCAGCAGCTTAACCGGCCAGGGGGCTACCGGGGAGCTGTTTTTT. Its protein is CASSLTGQGATGELFF.

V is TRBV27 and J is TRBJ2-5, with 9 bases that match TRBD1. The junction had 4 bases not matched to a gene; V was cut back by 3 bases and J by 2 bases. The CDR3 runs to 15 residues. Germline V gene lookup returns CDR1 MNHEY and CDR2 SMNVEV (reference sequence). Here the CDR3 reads CASSFLGQGQETQYF. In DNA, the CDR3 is TGTGCCAGCAGTTTCTTAGGACAGGGGCAAGAGACCCAGTACTTC.

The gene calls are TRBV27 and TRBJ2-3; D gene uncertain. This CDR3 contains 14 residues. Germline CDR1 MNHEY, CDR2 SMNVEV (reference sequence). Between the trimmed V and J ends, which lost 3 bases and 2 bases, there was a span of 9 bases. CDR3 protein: CASSFHLNTDTQYF. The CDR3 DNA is TGTGCCAGCAGTTTTCACCTAAACACAGATACGCAGTATTTT.

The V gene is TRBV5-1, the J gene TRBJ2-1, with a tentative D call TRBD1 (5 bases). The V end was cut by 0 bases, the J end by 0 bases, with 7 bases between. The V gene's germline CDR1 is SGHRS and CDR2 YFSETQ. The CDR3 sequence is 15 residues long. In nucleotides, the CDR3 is TGCGCCAGCAGCTTGGGACAGAGCTCCTACAATGAGCAGTTCTTC. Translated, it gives CASSLGQSSYNEQFF.

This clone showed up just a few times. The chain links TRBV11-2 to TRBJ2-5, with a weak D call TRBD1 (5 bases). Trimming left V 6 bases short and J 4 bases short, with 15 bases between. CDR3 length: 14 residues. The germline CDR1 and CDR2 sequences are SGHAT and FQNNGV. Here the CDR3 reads CASRTSGLGETQYF. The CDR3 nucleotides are TGTGCCAGCAGGACCTCAGGGTTGGGAGAGACCCAGTACTTC.

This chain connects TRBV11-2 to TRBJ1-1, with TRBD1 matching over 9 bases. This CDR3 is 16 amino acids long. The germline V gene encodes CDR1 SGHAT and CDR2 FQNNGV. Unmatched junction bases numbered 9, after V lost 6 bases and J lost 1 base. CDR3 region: CASRKPGTGRNTEAFF. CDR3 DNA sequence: TGTGCCAGCAGAAAACCCGGGACAGGGCGGAACACTGAAGCTTTCTTT.